This T cell receptor (beta chain) was captured by sequencing in a study of cytomegalovirus exposure and HLA in healthy donors. Study information: In a later analysis, it was reported that the roughly 130 validation repertoires had been produced on the same platform as the 500 to 750 repertoires belonging to the first cohort.

From the roughly 110-subject validation cohort, which was separate from the approximately 670-subject first cohort, the donors were drawn. V was clipped by 2 bases and J by 6 bases; unmatched bases: 6. Germline assignment: CDR1 SGHDT and CDR2 YYEEEE. This CDR3 comprises 15 residues. Data came from immunoSEQ multiplex PCR; TCRdb stores just in-frame clones and leaves some out. The repertoire holds 100,000 or so clones, with roughly nine tenths as singletons. Regarding this clone: The antigen remains unidentified.

Study results and caveats: The study put 160 or so TCR beta chains on its list as cytomegalovirus-associated. Clusters of TCRs from the first cohort tended to co-occur in the 95 to 150 validation repertoires (as a later analysis found).

Sequencing was done on a sample of PBMCs. The chain has TRBV5-6 and TRBJ2-2; 8 bases are a match to TRBD1. The TCR sequence derives from a woman under 30 in good health and CMV-seropositive. The CDR3 protein is CASSFLTGDAGELFF. The CDR3 DNA reads as TGTGCCAGCAGCTTTTTGACAGGGGATGCCGGGGAGCTGTTTTTT.